Shown below are 26 T cell receptor beta chains from a single sample sequenced in a study of human T cells and chemical hapten exposure. Specified time point: pre-sensitization, week 0. Treatment here: therapeutic diphenylcyclopropenone sensitization with weekly scalp DPC. TCRdb fed the RACE reads into MiXCR, producing one record per CDR3 protein. The repertoire holds under 200,000 distinct CDR3 sequences, roughly 30% seen once, with roughly 3% in the top ten. Sequenced here: whole blood, sampled in connection with sensitization to the hapten diphenylcyclopropenone (DPC). Receptors originate from a woman under 40 with alopecia areata. Some clones in this sample may be carry-over from other donors' samples.

The J gene is TRBJ2-7, the V gene TRBV12-3 or TRBV12-4; 9 bases align to TRBD1. The CDR3 length is 15 residues. V lost 3 bases and J lost 3; bases outside the gene matches: 6. The DNA of the CDR3 is TGTGCCAGCAGTTTTGGACAGGGGAGGTTCTACGAGCAGTACTTC. Its protein product is CASSFGQGRFYEQYF.

The chain couples TRBV6-5 to TRBJ1-6, with a possible D match to TRBD1 (6 bases). The V gene's germline CDR1 is MNHEY and CDR2 SVGAGI. Deletions cut 4 bases from V and 9 bases from J, with 10 bases between. The CDR3 runs 13 residues. DNA for the CDR3: TGTGCCAGCAGTTGGAACAGGGTTTCACCCCTCCACTTT. Its protein product is CASSWNRVSPLHF.

This clonotype was observed at least ten times. This rearrangement joins TRBV9 to TRBJ2-3; tentatively, D is TRBD1 or TRBD2 (6 bases each). The CDR3 consists of 14 residues. Germline V lookup: CDR1 SGDLS, CDR2 YYNGEE. V lost 0 bases, J lost 5 bases, and 10 bases lay in between. The CDR3 DNA reads as TGTGCCAGCAGCGTAGGGGGGGCAGGAGATACGCAGTATTTT. Residues: CASSVGGAGDTQYF.

This clonotype was detected a few times. This chain uses TRBV6-5 with TRBJ1-2, with D possibly TRBD1 on 5 matching bases. The length of the CDR3 is 13 residues. V was clipped by 2 bases and J by 8 bases, with 12 bases between them. Germline V lookup: CDR1 MNHEY, CDR2 SVGAGI. The CDR3 region has the DNA TGTGCCAGCAGTTACATTGGGGCCGGGGGCTACACCTTC. This codes for CASSYIGAGGYTF.

The chain employs TRBV11-3 and TRBJ2-3, with 8 bases identical to TRBD2. The V segment lost 1 base and the J segment 1 base; nucleotides outside the gene matches: 10. The CDR3 length is 18 residues. Germline V lookup: CDR1 SGHNT, CDR2 YENEEA. The CDR3 DNA reads TGTGCCAGCAGCTTAGTGGCGGGAGGAGACCTGGGCACAGATACGCAGTATTTT. Translating gives CASSLVAGGDLGTDTQYF.

In this sample, this clonotype turned up a few times. This sequence joins TRBV14 and TRBJ2-1; possible D gene TRBD1, 8 bases. Trimming removed 4 bases from V and 4 bases from J, with 20 bases in between. The CDR3 is 17 residues long. The V gene's germline CDR1 is SGHDN and CDR2 FVKESK. CDR3 residues: CASSRLPGQGGYNEQFF. The CDR3 DNA is TGTGCCAGCAGCCGCCTACCTGGACAGGGAGGGTACAATGAGCAGTTCTTC.

This clonotype was picked up a small number of times. The CDR3 DNA follows: TGTGCCAGCAGTTCCCGACGGGCGCCCCTCCACTTT. Translation gives CASSSRRAPLHF. The V gene is TRBV11-2, the J gene TRBJ1-6, with D hard to call. The CDR3 sequence is 12 residues long. Germline V CDR1 and CDR2: SGHAT, FQNNGV. The ends were cut back, 6 bases at V and 13 bases at J, with 13 bases in the middle.

The gene calls are TRBV10-2 and TRBJ1-2, with D unresolved. The CDR3 runs 13 residues. CDR1 and CDR2 from the germline V gene are WSHSY and SAAADI. V was clipped by 5 bases and J by 6 bases, with 13 bases between them. The CDR3 DNA reads as TGCGCCAGCAGTACCGGGCCGAGGGATGGCTACACCTTC. This translates into CASSTGPRDGYTF.

Ten or more counts support this clonotype. This rearrangement joins TRBV20-1 to TRBJ1-6, with D possibly TRBD1 on 6 matching bases. Trimming stripped 6 bases from V and 14 bases from J, with 26 bases between. The CDR3 length is 15 residues. Germline CDR1 and CDR2: DFQATT and SNEGSKA (reference sequence). CDR3 residues: CSAAVGGATVGTLHF. CDR3 nucleotides: TGCAGTGCGGCGGTTGGGGGGGCCACCGTCGGGACCCTCCACTTT.

In its sample, this clonotype was seen a few times. The chain is built from TRBV15 and TRBJ2-1, with 8 bases identical to TRBD2. From germline, CDR1 is LNHNV and CDR2 YYDKDF (reference sequence). CDR3 length equals 14 residues. V lost 0 bases and J lost 10; bases outside the gene matches: 5. The CDR3 coding sequence is TGTGCCACCAGCAGAGATAAACCTAGCGGGGAGCAGTTCTTC. This gives the protein CATSRDKPSGEQFF.

The chain has TRBV5-1 and TRBJ2-1; 9 nucleotides align to TRBD1. Germline CDR1 reads SGHRS; CDR2 reads YFSETQ. CDR3 size: 16 residues. V was clipped by 0 bases and J by 9 bases; unmatched bases: 10. CDR3 amino acids: CASSLATGGTIGEQFF. The CDR3 DNA follows: TGCGCCAGCAGCTTGGCGACAGGGGGGACCATTGGTGAGCAGTTCTTC.

The rearrangement uses TRBV7-2 and TRBJ2-1; 8 bases are shared with TRBD2. CDR1 is SGHTA, CDR2 FQGNSA, per germline. The CDR3 consists of 15 residues. Losses at the gene ends were 3 bases for V and 1 base for J; bases not matched to a gene: 2. The CDR3 loop reads CASSFGLASYNEQFF. The CDR3 region has the DNA TGTGCCAGCAGCTTCGGACTAGCTTCCTACAATGAGCAGTTCTTC.

This clonotype was recorded at least ten times. The V gene is TRBV11-2, the J gene TRBJ2-1; D not resolved. V lost 1 base, J lost 9 bases, and 4 bases lay in between. The CDR3 loop spans 11 amino acids. From germline, CDR1 is SGHAT and CDR2 FQNNGV. CDR3 residues: CASSLGTEQFF. The CDR3 region has the DNA TGTGCCAGCAGCTTAGGTACTGAGCAGTTCTTC.

V usage is TRBV9 and J usage is TRBJ1-1; 8 bases fit TRBD1. J was trimmed by 6 bases and V by 4 bases; bases with no gene match: 5. From germline, CDR1 is SGDLS and CDR2 YYNGEE. CDR3 size: 13 residues. CDR3 in amino acids: CASSPGGRSEAFF. CDR3 sequence (DNA): TGTGCCAGCAGCCCAGGGGGCCGGTCTGAAGCTTTCTTT.

The rearrangement links TRBV4-1 to TRBJ1-4; no reliable D call. V shed 1 base and J shed 8 bases, with 8 bases lying between them. In germline, CDR1 is MGHRA, CDR2 YSYEKL. The CDR3 length is 13 residues. The CDR3 bases are TGCGCCAGCAGCCAAGGAGCGGCCGAAAAACTGTTTTTT. Translation: CASSQGAAEKLFF.

This clonotype has more than one count but fewer than ten. The chain joins TRBV19 to TRBJ1-5; 9 bases align to TRBD1. The germline V gene encodes CDR1 LNHDA and CDR2 SQIVND (reference sequence). This CDR3 has 14 residues. J gave up 12 bases and V 3 bases, and 9 bases lay outside the gene matches. The CDR3 is CASSILQGALNQHF. In nucleotides, the CDR3 is TGTGCCAGTAGTATTCTACAGGGGGCCTTAAACCAGCATTTT.

This clonotype came up a few times. V is TRBV5-4 and J is TRBJ2-7; D unresolved. The CDR3 is 14 amino acids. The V gene lost 0 bases and the J gene lost 0 bases, with 7 bases spanning the gap. Germline V lookup: CDR1 SGHNT, CDR2 YYREEE (reference sequence). CDR3 in amino acids: CASSLAGLSYEQYF. The DNA for the CDR3 is TGTGCCAGCAGCTTGGCAGGCCTCTCCTACGAGCAGTACTTC.

This sequence joins TRBV20-1 and TRBJ2-7; D is uncertain. Trimming took 3 bases from V and 7 from J, leaving 7 bases between them. The germline V gene encodes CDR1 DFQATT and CDR2 SNEGSKA (reference sequence). The CDR3 consists of 10 residues. The DNA of the CDR3 is TGCAGTGCTAGTTCGCGGGAGCAGTACTTC. It yields the protein CSASSREQYF.

This chain connects TRBV7-6 to TRBJ1-1; D gene unclear. The CDR3 sequence is 13 residues long. Germline V gene sequence: CDR1 SGHVS, CDR2 FNYEAQ. Trimming shortened V by 2 bases and J by 2 bases, and 6 bases separated the two germline ends. CDR3: CASSLQTNTEAFF. CDR3 in DNA: TGTGCCAGCAGCTTACAGACCAACACTGAAGCTTTCTTT.

This sequence joins TRBV5-1 and TRBJ2-7; D possibly corresponds to TRBD1 (7 bases). The CDR3 covers 15 residues. With 1 base removed from V and 5 bases from J, the gap between germline ends came to 16 bases. Germline CDR1 and CDR2: SGHRS and YFSETQ. CDR3 bases: TGCGCCAGCAGCTTGTGGGGGGACAGTACGGACGAGCAGTACTTC. Residues: CASSLWGDSTDEQYF.

The chain uses TRBV5-1 and TRBJ2-7; 10 bases align to TRBD2. CDR1 and CDR2 (germline): SGHRS, YFSETQ. CDR3 length: 16 residues. V lost 0 bases and J lost 6; bases outside the gene matches: 9. The CDR3, as DNA: TGCGCCAGCAGCTTGGCAGGTCTAGCGGGAGAGGGCGAGCAGTACTTC. Translating it yields CASSLAGLAGEGEQYF.

CDR3 sequence: CSAVGMEAMNTEAFF. The CDR3, as DNA: TGCAGTGCTGTAGGAATGGAAGCGATGAACACTGAAGCTTTCTTT. The chain has TRBV20-1 and TRBJ1-1, with D hard to call. The V and J ends lost 5 bases and 0 bases respectively, with 16 bases between them. Germline V lookup: CDR1 DFQATT, CDR2 SNEGSKA (reference sequence). The CDR3 runs to 15 residues.

This sequence joins TRBV5-6 and TRBJ1-5; TRBD1 matches at 9 bases. With 4 bases clipped from V and 3 bases from J, the junction kept 8 bases outside the gene matches. The CDR3 runs 16 residues. Germline-derived CDR1 and CDR2 are SGHDT and YYEEEE. The CDR3 region has the DNA TGTGCCAGCAGCCCCCGGGACAGGGTTATCAATCAGCCCCAGCATTTT. It translates to CASSPRDRVINQPQHF.

V usage is TRBV20-1 and J usage is TRBJ1-1; weak D call: TRBD1 (5 bases). Germline loops: CDR1 DFQATT, CDR2 SNEGSKA (reference sequence). CDR3 size: 13 residues. V lost 0 bases, J lost 12 bases, and 17 bases lay in between. CDR3 nucleotides: TGCAGTGCTAGAGATCGGGTTGGCAGGGTGACTTTCTTT. It is translated as CSARDRVGRVTFF.

The rearrangement links TRBV19 to TRBJ1-2; D is undetermined. The CDR3 is made up of 15 amino acids. The germline V gene encodes CDR1 LNHDA and CDR2 SQIVND (reference sequence). V was pared by 3 bases and J by 0 bases, with 11 bases between. CDR3 in amino acids: CASSISGRTNYGYTF. The CDR3 DNA reads as TGTGCCAGTAGTATCTCGGGTAGAACTAACTATGGCTACACCTTC.

This clonotype was picked up many times. The chain links TRBV12-3 or TRBV12-4 to TRBJ1-4; 10 bases fit TRBD1. V lost 4 bases and J lost 6; bases outside the gene matches: 2. This CDR3 region has 14 residues. The CDR3 loop is CASSSDRGDEKLFF. Here the CDR3 DNA reads TGTGCCAGCAGTTCGGACAGGGGGGATGAAAAACTGTTTTTT.